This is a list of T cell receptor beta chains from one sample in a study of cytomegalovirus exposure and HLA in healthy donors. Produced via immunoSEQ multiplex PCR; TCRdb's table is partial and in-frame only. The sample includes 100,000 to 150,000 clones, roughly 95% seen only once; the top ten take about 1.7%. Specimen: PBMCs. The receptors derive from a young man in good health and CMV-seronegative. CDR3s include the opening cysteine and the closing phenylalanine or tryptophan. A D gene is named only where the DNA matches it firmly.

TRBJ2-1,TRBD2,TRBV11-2,CASSLGGAGGGSYNEQFF
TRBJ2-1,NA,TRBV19,CASSLTPVVYNEQFF
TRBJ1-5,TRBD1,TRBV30,CAWSRQGRNQPQHF
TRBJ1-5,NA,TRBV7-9,CASSLSSNQPQHF
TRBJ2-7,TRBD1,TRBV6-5,CASSYMTGATYEQYF
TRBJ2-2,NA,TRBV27,CASSPYPGELFF
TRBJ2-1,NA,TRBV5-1,CASSLRENSYNEQFF
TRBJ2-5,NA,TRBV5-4,CASSVTGSWQETQYF
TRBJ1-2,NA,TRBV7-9,CASRSDYGYTF
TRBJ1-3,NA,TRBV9,CASSDGQSNTIYF
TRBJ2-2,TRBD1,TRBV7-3,CASSTDRQTGELFF
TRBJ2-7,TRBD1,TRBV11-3,CASSRDSSNEQYF
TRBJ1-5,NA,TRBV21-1,CASSNSRDTNQPQHF
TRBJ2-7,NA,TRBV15,CVWEQEVGEQYF